This TCR beta chain was observed in a study of shared clonotypes between healthy human individuals. Study-wide findings and caveats: Sorted-subset sequencing, rarefaction showed, was incomplete despite large depth.

As concerns this clone: Its target is not known.

The V end was cut by 3 bases, the J end by 2 bases, with 11 bases between. The CDR3 loop spans 14 amino acids. Per the germline V gene, CDR1 is SGHDT and CDR2 is YYEEEE. Measured with immunoSEQ multiplex PCR; TCRdb has only the in-frame clones, and not every one. The data contain 600,000 to 750,000 clones, around 90% of them singletons. Sequenced material: memory CD8+ T cells from PBMCs. Subset reported: CD45RO+ cells pooled with CCR7-negative TemRA cells. The receptor was isolated from a man between 18 and 35 years old in good health. Some clones in this sample may be carry-over from other donors' samples. The V call is TRBV5-6, the J call TRBJ1-1; no firm D call. CDR3 DNA sequence: TGTGCCAGCAGCTCTTCGTTCGGAAACACTGAAGCTTTCTTT. Its translation is CASSSSFGNTEAFF.